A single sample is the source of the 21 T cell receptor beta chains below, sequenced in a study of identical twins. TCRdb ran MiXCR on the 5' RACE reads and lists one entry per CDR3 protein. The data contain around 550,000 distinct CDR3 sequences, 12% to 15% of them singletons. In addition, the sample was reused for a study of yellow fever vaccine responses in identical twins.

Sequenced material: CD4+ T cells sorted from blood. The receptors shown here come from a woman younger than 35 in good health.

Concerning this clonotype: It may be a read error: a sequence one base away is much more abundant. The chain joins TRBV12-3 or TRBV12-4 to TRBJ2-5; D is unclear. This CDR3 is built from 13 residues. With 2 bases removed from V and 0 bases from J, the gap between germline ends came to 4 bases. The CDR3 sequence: CASSLQDQETQYF. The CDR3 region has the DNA TGTGCCAGCAGTTTACAGGACCAAGAGACCCAGTACTTC.

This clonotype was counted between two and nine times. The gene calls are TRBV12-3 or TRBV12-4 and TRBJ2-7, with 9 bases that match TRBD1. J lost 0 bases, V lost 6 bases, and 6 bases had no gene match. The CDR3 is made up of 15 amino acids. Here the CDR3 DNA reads TGTGCCAGCAGATTGGGACAGGGAGGCTCCTACGAGCAGTACTTC. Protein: CASRLGQGGSYEQYF.

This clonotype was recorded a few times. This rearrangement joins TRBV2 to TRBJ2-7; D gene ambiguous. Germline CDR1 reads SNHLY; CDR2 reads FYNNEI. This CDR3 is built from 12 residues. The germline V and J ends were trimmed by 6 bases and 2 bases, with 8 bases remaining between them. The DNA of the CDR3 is TGTGCCAGCAGCCAAAGGCCCTACGAGCAGTACTTC. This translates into CASSQRPYEQYF.

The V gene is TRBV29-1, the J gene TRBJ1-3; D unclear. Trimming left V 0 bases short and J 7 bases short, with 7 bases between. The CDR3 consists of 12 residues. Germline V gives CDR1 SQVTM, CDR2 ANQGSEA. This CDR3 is CSVEEARNTIYF. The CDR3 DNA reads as TGCAGCGTTGAAGAAGCCAGGAACACCATATATTTT.

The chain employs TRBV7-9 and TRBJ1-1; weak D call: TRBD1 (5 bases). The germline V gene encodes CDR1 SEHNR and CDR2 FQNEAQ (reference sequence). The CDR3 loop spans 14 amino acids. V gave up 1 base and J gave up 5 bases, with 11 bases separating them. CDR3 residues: CASSLVGVTTEAFF. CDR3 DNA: TGTGCCAGCAGCTTAGTGGGGGTTACTACTGAAGCTTTCTTT.

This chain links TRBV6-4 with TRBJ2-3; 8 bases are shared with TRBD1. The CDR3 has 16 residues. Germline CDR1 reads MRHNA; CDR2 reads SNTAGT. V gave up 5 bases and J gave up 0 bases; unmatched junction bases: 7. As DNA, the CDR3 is TGTGCCAGCAGTAAACCGCAGGGGGCCAGCACAGATACGCAGTATTTT. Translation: CASSKPQGASTDTQYF.

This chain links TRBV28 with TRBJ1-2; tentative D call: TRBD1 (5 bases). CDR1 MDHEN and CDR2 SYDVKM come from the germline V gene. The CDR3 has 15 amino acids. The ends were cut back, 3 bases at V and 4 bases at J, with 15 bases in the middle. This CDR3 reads CASSLGGTGGYGYTF. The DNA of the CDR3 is TGTGCCAGCAGTTTGGGTGGCACAGGTGGCTATGGCTACACCTTC.

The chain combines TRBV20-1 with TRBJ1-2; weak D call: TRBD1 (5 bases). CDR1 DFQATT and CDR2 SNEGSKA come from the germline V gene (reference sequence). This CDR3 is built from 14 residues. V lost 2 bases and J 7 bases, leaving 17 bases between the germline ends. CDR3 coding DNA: TGCAGTGCTAGACCCGACAGCCCAGCGCTTGGCTACACCTTC. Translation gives CSARPDSPALGYTF.

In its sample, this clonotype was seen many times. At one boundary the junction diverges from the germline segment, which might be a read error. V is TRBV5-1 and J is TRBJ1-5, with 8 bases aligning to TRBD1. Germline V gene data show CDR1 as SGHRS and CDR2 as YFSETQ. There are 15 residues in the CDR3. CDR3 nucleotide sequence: TGTGCCAGCAGCTTGGCGGGGACAGGTAATCAGCCCCAGCATTTT. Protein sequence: CASSLAGTGNQPQHF. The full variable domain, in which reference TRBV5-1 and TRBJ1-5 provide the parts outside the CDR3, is KAGVTQTPRYLIKTRGQQVTLSCSPISGHRSVSWYQQTPGQGLQFLFEYFSETQRNKGNFPGRFSGRQFSNSRSEMNVSTLELGDSALYLCASSLAGTGNQPQHFGDGTRLSIL.

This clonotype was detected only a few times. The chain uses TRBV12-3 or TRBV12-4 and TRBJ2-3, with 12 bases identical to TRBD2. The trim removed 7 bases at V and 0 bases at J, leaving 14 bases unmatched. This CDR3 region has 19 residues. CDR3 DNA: TGTGCCAGCAAACGAGTCCCTAGCGGGGGGGGACCTAGCACAGATACGCAGTATTTT. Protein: CASKRVPSGGGPSTDTQYF.

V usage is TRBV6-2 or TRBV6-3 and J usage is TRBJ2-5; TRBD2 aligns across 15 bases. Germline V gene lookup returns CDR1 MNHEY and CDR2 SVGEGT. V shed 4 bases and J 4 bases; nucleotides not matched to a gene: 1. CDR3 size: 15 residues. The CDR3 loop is CASSWTSGGAETQYF. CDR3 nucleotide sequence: TGTGCCAGCAGTTGGACTAGCGGGGGGGCAGAGACCCAGTACTTC.

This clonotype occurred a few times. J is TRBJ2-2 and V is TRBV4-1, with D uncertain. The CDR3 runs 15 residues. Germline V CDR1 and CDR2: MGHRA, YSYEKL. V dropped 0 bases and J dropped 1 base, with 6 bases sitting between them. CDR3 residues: CASSQDMKNTGELFF. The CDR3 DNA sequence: TGCGCCAGCAGCCAAGATATGAAGAACACCGGGGAGCTGTTTTTT.

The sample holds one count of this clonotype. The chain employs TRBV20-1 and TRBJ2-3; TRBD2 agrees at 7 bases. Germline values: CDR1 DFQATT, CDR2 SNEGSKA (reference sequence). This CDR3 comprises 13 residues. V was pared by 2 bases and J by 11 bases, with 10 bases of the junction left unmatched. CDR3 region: CSARLGGLMVQYF. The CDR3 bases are TGCAGTGCTAGACTGGGGGGACTAATGGTGCAGTATTTT.

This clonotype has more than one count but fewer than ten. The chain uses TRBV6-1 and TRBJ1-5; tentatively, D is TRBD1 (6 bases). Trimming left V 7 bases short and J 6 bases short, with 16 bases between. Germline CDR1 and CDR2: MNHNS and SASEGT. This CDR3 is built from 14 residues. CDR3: CASTARGGTQPQHF. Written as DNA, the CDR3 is TGTGCCAGCACCGCCCGGGGGGGCACTCAGCCCCAGCATTTT.

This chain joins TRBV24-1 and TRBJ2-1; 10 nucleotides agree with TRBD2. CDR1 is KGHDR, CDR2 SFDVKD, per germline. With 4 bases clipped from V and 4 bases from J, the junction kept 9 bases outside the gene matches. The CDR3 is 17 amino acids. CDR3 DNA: TGTGCCACCAGTGACCCTAGGCTAGCGGGAGATTACAATGAGCAGTTCTTC. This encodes CATSDPRLAGDYNEQFF.

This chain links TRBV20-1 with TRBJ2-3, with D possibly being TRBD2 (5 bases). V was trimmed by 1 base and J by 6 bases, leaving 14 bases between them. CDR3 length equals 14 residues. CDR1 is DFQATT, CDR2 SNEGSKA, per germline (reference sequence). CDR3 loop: CSARAGMFGDTQYF. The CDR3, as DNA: TGCAGTGCTAGAGCGGGAATGTTCGGGGATACGCAGTATTTT.

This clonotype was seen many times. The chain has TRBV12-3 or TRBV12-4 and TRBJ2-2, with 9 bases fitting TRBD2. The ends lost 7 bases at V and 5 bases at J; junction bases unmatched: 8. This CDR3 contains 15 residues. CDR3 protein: CASTLASGITGELFF. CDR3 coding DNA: TGTGCCAGCACCCTCGCTAGCGGGATTACCGGGGAGCTGTTTTTT.

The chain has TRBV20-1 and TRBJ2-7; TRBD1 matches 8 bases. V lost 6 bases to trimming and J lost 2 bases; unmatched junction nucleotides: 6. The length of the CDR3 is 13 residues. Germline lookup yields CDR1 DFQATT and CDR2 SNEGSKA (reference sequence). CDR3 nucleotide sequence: TGCAGTGCATACGGGACAGGAACCTACGAGCAGTACGTC. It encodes CSAYGTGTYEQYV.

This chain's CDR3 is CASRPTQRPGLAGGEQFF. CDR3 nucleotides: TGCGCCAGCAGGCCAACTCAACGGCCGGGACTAGCGGGAGGAGAGCAGTTCTTC. J is TRBJ2-1 and V is TRBV5-1; 15 bases fit TRBD2. With V trimmed by 5 bases and J by 10 bases, 16 bases remained unmatched. CDR1 is SGHRS, CDR2 YFSETQ, per germline. The CDR3 runs 18 residues.

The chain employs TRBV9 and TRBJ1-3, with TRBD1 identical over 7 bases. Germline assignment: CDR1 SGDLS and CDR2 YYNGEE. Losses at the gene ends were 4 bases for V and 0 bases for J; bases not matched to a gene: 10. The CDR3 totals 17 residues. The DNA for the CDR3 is TGTGCCAGCAGCAAACGACATTCAGGGGGCTCTGGAAACACCATATATTTT. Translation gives CASSKRHSGGSGNTIYF. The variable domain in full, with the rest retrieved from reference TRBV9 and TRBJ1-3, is DSGVTQTPKHLITATGQRVTLRCSPRSGDLSVYWYQQSLDQGLQFLIQYYNGEERAKGNILERFSAQQFPDLHSELNLSSLELGDSALYFCASSKRHSGGSGNTIYFGEGSWLTVV.

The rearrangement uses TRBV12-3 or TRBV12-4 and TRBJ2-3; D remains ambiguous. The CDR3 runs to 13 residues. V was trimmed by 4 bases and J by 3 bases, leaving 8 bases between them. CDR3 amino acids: CASSSPGTDTQYF. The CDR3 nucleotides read TGTGCCAGCAGTTCCCCCGGGACAGATACGCAGTATTTT.